A single sample gave rise to the 30 T cell receptor beta chains below, sequenced in a study of neurological immune-mediated disorders. Each CDR3 protein is one row after TCRdb ran MiXCR on the 5' RACE reads. Of tens of thousands of distinct CDR3 sequences in the sample, nearly 3.5% were seen once. The sequenced sample was PBMCs. The receptors were sampled from a man in his forties with multiple sclerosis.

At least ten counts were recorded for this clonotype. The genes are TRBV27 and TRBJ2-7, with 8 positions matching TRBD2. Germline CDR1 and CDR2: MNHEY and SMNVEV (reference sequence). V shed 4 bases, J shed 3 bases, and the junction held 5 bases outside the gene matches. This CDR3 contains 14 residues. This CDR3 reads CASSYLAGIYEQYF. For the CDR3, the DNA is TGTGCCAGCAGTTACTTAGCGGGGATCTACGAGCAGTACTTC.

The V call is TRBV30, the J call TRBJ2-7, with 10 bases aligning to TRBD1. The CDR3 sequence is 15 residues long. After removal of 4 bases from V and 1 base from J, the junction contained 7 bases not matched to a gene. Germline CDR1 reads GTSNPN; CDR2 reads SVGIG (reference sequence). The DNA of the CDR3 is TGTGCCTGGACCACCGGGACAGGGGAATCCTACGAGCAGTACTTC. Translation: CAWTTGTGESYEQYF. Looking up the rest from reference TRBV30 and TRBJ2-7 gives the full variable domain: SQTIHQWPATLVQPVGSPLSLECTVEGTSNPNLYWYRQAAGRGLQLLFYSVGIGQISSEVPQNLSASRPQDRQFILSSKKLLLSDSGFYLCAWTTGTGESYEQYFGPGTRLTVT.

This clonotype was seen at least ten times. The chain has TRBV7-2 and TRBJ2-7, with 9 bases fitting TRBD1. This CDR3 spans 14 amino acids. The germline CDR1 and CDR2 sequences are SGHTA and FQGNSA. V lost 5 bases and J lost 3; bases outside the gene matches: 5. CDR3 sequence: CASSRKTGGYEQYF. In nucleotides, the CDR3 is TGTGCCAGCAGCCGTAAGACAGGGGGCTACGAGCAGTACTTC. The whole variable domain, filled in from reference TRBV7-2 and TRBJ2-7, reads GAGVSQSPSNKVTEKGKDVELRCDPISGHTALYWYRQSLGQGLEFLIYFQGNSAPDKSGLPSDRFSAERTGGSVSTLTIQRTQQEDSAVYLCASSRKTGGYEQYFGPGTRLTVT.

This clonotype appeared a single time. A much larger clone lies a single base off, so this may be a read error. This chain joins TRBV7-2 and TRBJ1-5, with D uncertain. Germline CDR1 reads SGHTA; CDR2 reads FQGNSA. This CDR3 spans 14 amino acids. Trimming took off 3 bases at V and 7 bases at J, with 13 bases between the two ends. CDR3 amino acids: CASSFSGVGQPQHF. The CDR3 DNA reads as TGTGCCAGCAGCTTTAGTGGGGTTGGACAGCCCCAGCATTTT.

This clonotype was counted many times. The CDR3 region is CSASGQETQYF. The DNA for the CDR3 is TGCAGTGCTAGCGGACAAGAGACCCAGTACTTC. This chain connects TRBV20-1 to TRBJ2-5; D remains ambiguous. Germline CDR1 reads DFQATT; CDR2 reads SNEGSKA (reference sequence). Trimming took off 3 bases at V and 2 bases at J, with 4 bases between the two ends. This CDR3 region has 11 residues.

This clonotype showed up many times. The J gene is TRBJ1-2, the V gene TRBV7-3; D perhaps matches TRBD1 (5 bases). The CDR3 loop spans 13 amino acids. Per the germline V gene, CDR1 is SGHTA and CDR2 is FQGTGA. V was cut by 0 bases and J by 3 bases, with 5 bases left in between. CDR3 sequence: CASSLTRDYGYTF. Written as DNA, the CDR3 is TGTGCCAGCAGCTTAACCAGGGACTATGGCTACACCTTC.

This clonotype was recorded many times. The chain uses TRBV5-1 and TRBJ2-7, with D perhaps TRBD1 or TRBD2 (5 bases each). The CDR3 runs to 16 residues. Germline V gives CDR1 SGHRS, CDR2 YFSETQ. V lost 0 bases to trimming and J lost 0 bases, with 13 bases between them. CDR3 sequence reads: CASSLEGPESSYEQYF. CDR3 nucleotides: TGCGCCAGCAGCTTGGAGGGACCGGAAAGCTCCTACGAGCAGTACTTC.

This clonotype was counted ten times or more. The V and J genes are TRBV20-1 and TRBJ1-4, with TRBD1 identical over 10 bases. The V gene end was trimmed by 3 bases and the J gene end by 6 bases; junction bases not matched to a gene: 1. CDR3 length: 13 amino acids. Germline V gene lookup returns CDR1 DFQATT and CDR2 SNEGSKA (reference sequence). Here the CDR3 DNA reads TGCAGTGCTAGTGGGACAGGGGATGAAAAACTGTTTTTT. As protein: CSASGTGDEKLFF.

This clonotype was observed many times. The rearrangement links TRBV27 to TRBJ2-5; TRBD1 or TRBD2 may be the D gene (5 bases each). Germline CDR1 is MNHEY and CDR2 is SMNVEV (reference sequence). V was shortened by 4 bases and J by 5 bases, with 23 bases between the two germline ends. This CDR3 has 17 amino acids. The CDR3 region is CASSCWRRDVEGETQYF. CDR3 sequence (DNA): TGTGCCAGCAGTTGTTGGCGACGTGACGTTGAGGGGGAGACCCAGTACTTC.

This clonotype occurred many times. The chain combines TRBV12-3 or TRBV12-4 with TRBJ2-2; TRBD2 matches at 12 bases. V was pared by 5 bases and J by 4 bases, with 8 bases of the junction left unmatched. There are 17 residues in the CDR3. CDR3 region: CASSPLAGGGSTGELFF. The CDR3 nucleotides read TGTGCCAGCAGTCCGCTAGCGGGGGGGGGATCCACCGGGGAGCTGTTTTTT.

This clonotype was observed many times. The chain recombines TRBV5-5 with TRBJ2-1, with D hard to call. Germline assignment: CDR1 SGHKS and CDR2 YYEKEE (reference sequence). CDR3 length equals 15 residues. Trimming left V 0 bases short and J 5 bases short, with 12 bases between. The CDR3 DNA is TGTGCCAGCAGCTTGGTTTTAGTCCTGGACAATGAGCAGTTCTTC. This translates into CASSLVLVLDNEQFF.

This clonotype appeared many times. This chain links TRBV24-1 with TRBJ2-2, with D hard to call. Germline CDR1 KGHDR, CDR2 SFDVKD. This CDR3 comprises 13 residues. V was shortened by 3 bases and J by 4 bases, with 5 bases between the two germline ends. The CDR3 DNA sequence: TGTGCCACCAGTGATCGGTTCACCGGGGAGCTGTTTTTT. Translation: CATSDRFTGELFF.

This clonotype was seen ten or more times. The chain joins TRBV5-1 to TRBJ2-3, with D unresolved. The V gene lost 0 bases and the J gene lost 3 bases, with 8 bases spanning the gap. CDR1 and CDR2 from the germline V gene are SGHRS and YFSETQ. The CDR3 is 14 amino acids. CDR3 nucleotide sequence: TGCGCCAGCAGCTTGGGCTTGGAAACAGATACGCAGTATTTT. Amino acids: CASSLGLETDTQYF.

This clonotype was seen many times. This chain's CDR3 is CSAAGGRMSYEQYF. The CDR3 DNA is TGCAGCGCGGCGGGGGGCAGGATGTCCTACGAGCAGTACTTC. The chain combines TRBV29-1 with TRBJ2-7, with TRBD2 matching 8 bases. Trimming removed 7 bases from V and 1 base from J; junction bases left unmatched: 9. Germline lookup yields CDR1 SQVTM and CDR2 ANQGSEA. This CDR3 region has 14 residues.

The sample holds many counts of this clonotype. The chain carries TRBV20-1 and TRBJ2-3; weak D call: TRBD2 (6 bases). The CDR3 sequence is 14 residues long. V dropped 4 bases and J dropped 3 bases, with 14 bases sitting between them. Germline CDR1 is DFQATT and CDR2 is SNEGSKA (reference sequence). This CDR3 reads CSATLGGRTDTQYF. In DNA form, the CDR3 reads TGCAGTGCTACCCTCGGGGGAAGGACAGATACGCAGTATTTT.

This clonotype was found many times. The V and J genes are TRBV29-1 and TRBJ2-1, with 8 bases lining up with TRBD2. The CDR3 has 13 amino acids. Looked up from germline, CDR1 is SQVTM and CDR2 is ANQGSEA. J gave up 3 bases and V 3 bases, and 1 base lay outside the gene matches. CDR3 sequence (DNA): TGCAGCGTTGACCTAGCGGGCTACAATGAGCAGTTCTTC. It is translated as CSVDLAGYNEQFF.

This clonotype was found many times. This chain connects TRBV29-1 to TRBJ1-2; D may be TRBD1 (5 bases). This CDR3 is 17 amino acids long. The ends were cut back, 4 bases at V and 8 bases at J, with 29 bases in the middle. Germline values: CDR1 SQVTM, CDR2 ANQGSEA. The CDR3 loop reads CSVGSPHARDFTQGYTF. The CDR3 DNA reads TGCAGCGTTGGAAGCCCTCACGCCCGGGACTTTACCCAGGGCTACACCTTC.

This clonotype was recorded at least ten times. The chain carries TRBV7-2 and TRBJ2-5; tentative D call: TRBD1 (5 bases). Trimming removed 5 bases from V and 2 bases from J, with 18 bases in between. The CDR3 is 16 residues long. Germline V gene lookup returns CDR1 SGHTA and CDR2 FQGNSA. In DNA, the CDR3 is TGTGCCAGCAGCGCCCAGAAGACAGAGTCACAAGAGACCCAGTACTTC. Protein: CASSAQKTESQETQYF.

In its sample, this clonotype was seen many times. The gene calls are TRBV7-3 and TRBJ2-6; no reliable D call. Trimming removed 5 bases at V and 1 base at J, with 12 bases between. Germline V gives CDR1 SGHTA, CDR2 FQGTGA. The CDR3 length is 16 residues. Here the CDR3 DNA reads TGTGCCAGCAGCCCCTCGACAATGTCTGGGGCCAACGTCCTGACTTTC. This gives the protein CASSPSTMSGANVLTF.

Details on this clonotype: This may arise from a read error, as a much more abundant clone is one base away. This chain uses TRBV5-1 with TRBJ1-2; D is unclear. CDR1 is SGHRS, CDR2 YFSETQ, per germline. This CDR3 has 12 amino acids. The CDR3 sequence is CDSSFEKAGYTF. CDR3 nucleotides: TGCGACAGCAGCTTCGAGAAGGCTGGCTACACCTTC.

In its sample, this clonotype was seen many times. The chain combines TRBV5-1 with TRBJ2-3; 11 nucleotides match TRBD2. The germline gives CDR1 SGHRS, CDR2 YFSETQ. V was pared by 1 base and J by 5 bases, with 12 bases of the junction left unmatched. CDR3 length equals 18 residues. The CDR3 loop reads CASSLLELAGEGGDTQYF. Here the CDR3 DNA reads TGCGCCAGCAGCTTGCTAGAACTAGCGGGAGAAGGGGGAGATACGCAGTATTTT. Using reference TRBV5-1 and TRBJ2-3 for the parts outside the CDR3, the full variable domain is KAGVTQTPRYLIKTRGQQVTLSCSPISGHRSVSWYQQTPGQGLQFLFEYFSETQRNKGNFPGRFSGRQFSNSRSEMNVSTLELGDSALYLCASSLLELAGEGGDTQYFGPGTRLTVL.

This clonotype was recorded many times. The V call is TRBV27, the J call TRBJ2-2, with D tentatively TRBD1 (5 bases). The germline CDR1 and CDR2 sequences are MNHEY and SMNVEV (reference sequence). Trimming shortened V by 4 bases and J by 5 bases, and 8 bases separated the two germline ends. The length of the CDR3 is 13 residues. In DNA form, the CDR3 reads TGTGCCAGCAGTTCCAGGGTTACCGGGGAGCTGTTTTTT. It yields the protein CASSSRVTGELFF.

This clonotype was recorded many times. In DNA form, the CDR3 reads TGTGCCAGCAGCGTTCAAGCCAGCCGCACAGATACGCAGTATTTT. Translation gives CASSVQASRTDTQYF. This chain links TRBV9 with TRBJ2-3; D is ambiguous. The V gene's germline CDR1 is SGDLS and CDR2 YYNGEE. This CDR3 comprises 15 residues. V gave up 2 bases and J gave up 1 base, with 11 bases separating them. Looking up the rest from reference TRBV9 and TRBJ2-3 gives the full variable domain: DSGVTQTPKHLITATGQRVTLRCSPRSGDLSVYWYQQSLDQGLQFLIQYYNGEERAKGNILERFSAQQFPDLHSELNLSSLELGDSALYFCASSVQASRTDTQYFGPGTRLTVL.

The chain couples TRBV18 to TRBJ1-5, with 7 nucleotides matching TRBD1. The CDR3 has 14 amino acids. Germline CDR1 and CDR2: KGHSH and LQKENI. Unmatched junction bases numbered 3, after V lost 3 bases and J lost 4 bases. The CDR3 region has the DNA TGTGCCAGCTCACCCCCAGGGGGTAATCAGCCCCAGCATTTT. Translation: CASSPPGGNQPQHF.

Only a few counts were recorded for this clonotype. This may be a read error, as it is one base from a much larger clone. V gene TRBV5-6 combines with J gene TRBJ1-4; D perhaps matches TRBD1 (5 bases). CDR1 is SGHDT, CDR2 YYEEEE, per germline. V lost 4 bases and J 8 bases, leaving 21 bases between the germline ends. This CDR3 is 16 amino acids long. This chain's CDR3 is CASSTRDHYLGEKLFF. Written as DNA, the CDR3 is TGTGCCAGCAGCACGAGGGACCACTACCTGGGGGAAAAACTGTTTTTT.

This clonotype was picked up many times. V gene TRBV5-1 combines with J gene TRBJ2-2; 8 bases align to TRBD2. The V gene's germline CDR1 is SGHRS and CDR2 YFSETQ. Trimming at V came to 3 bases and at J to 0 bases, leaving 7 bases not matched to a gene. The length of the CDR3 is 17 residues. The CDR3 bases are TGCGCCAGCAGCTCGGGGGGGAGTGCCGCGAACACCGGGGAGCTGTTTTTT. It translates to CASSSGGSAANTGELFF.

This clonotype was seen repeatedly, ten times or more. The chain joins TRBV11-3 to TRBJ2-3, with D perhaps TRBD1 or TRBD2 (5 bases each). The CDR3 totals 15 residues. Germline V gives CDR1 SGHNT, CDR2 YENEEA. V was cut by 4 bases and J by 0 bases, with 11 bases left in between. The DNA of the CDR3 is TGTGCCAGCAGCTCGGGACGTACTAGCACAGATACGCAGTATTTT. It specifies CASSSGRTSTDTQYF.

This clonotype was counted ten times or more. This chain uses TRBV7-9 with TRBJ2-2, with D possibly being TRBD2 (5 bases). Germline V gives CDR1 SEHNR, CDR2 FQNEAQ (reference sequence). V was shortened by 4 bases and J by 6 bases, with 9 bases between the two germline ends. The CDR3 totals 13 residues. The CDR3 loop reads CASSSLGAGELFF. The CDR3 DNA is TGTGCCAGCAGCTCCCTCGGGGCCGGGGAGCTGTTTTTT.

This clonotype has a count of ten or more. Just one base apart from a much larger clone, this may be a read error. This chain joins TRBV9 and TRBJ2-6; D tentatively fits TRBD1 or TRBD2 (5 bases each). Germline CDR1 SGDLS, CDR2 YYNGEE. This CDR3 has 13 residues. The CDR3 sequence is CASSVAGAKVLTF. CDR3 DNA sequence: TGTGCCAGCAGCGTAGCCGGGGCCAAAGTCCTGACTTTC.

This clonotype occurred many times. The genes are TRBV10-2 and TRBJ2-2; 7 bases are shared with TRBD2. Germline lookup yields CDR1 WSHSY and CDR2 SAAADI. Trimming removed 4 bases from V and 1 base from J; junction bases left unmatched: 6. The CDR3 totals 16 residues. CDR3 DNA sequence: TGCGCCAGCAGTGTCGCGGGAGCCTTGAACACCGGGGAGCTGTTTTTT. This encodes CASSVAGALNTGELFF.